Below, 12 T cell receptor beta chains from the same sample are listed, as sequenced in a study of T cell changes during pregnancy in multiple sclerosis. Produced via immunoSEQ multiplex PCR; TCRdb's table is partial and in-frame only. Here the sample spans 35,000 to 55,000 clones, around 93% being singletons. Sequencing was performed on peripheral blood, taken in the third trimester of pregnancy. The receptors stem from a female donor with multiple sclerosis, enrolled in a pregnancy study.

The V gene is TRBV28, the J gene TRBJ1-3, with a weak D call TRBD1 (6 bases). This CDR3 spans 14 amino acids. The ends were cut back, 7 bases at V and 0 bases at J, with 10 bases in the middle. Germline-derived CDR1 and CDR2 are MDHEN and SYDVKM. In nucleotides, the CDR3 is TGTGCCAGCATCCCGACAGGCTCTGGAAACACCATATATTTT. Translating it yields CASIPTGSGNTIYF.

This clone is a singleton in its sample. V usage is TRBV4-3 and J usage is TRBJ1-4, with unresolved D. This CDR3 is built from 16 residues. Deletions cut 4 bases from V and 4 bases from J, with 16 bases between. Germline V gene data show CDR1 as LGHNA and CDR2 as YSLEER. This CDR3 reads CASSRVGAALNEKLFF. CDR3 DNA: TGCGCCAGCAGCCGCGTAGGTGCGGCCCTTAATGAAAAACTGTTTTTT.

The chain links TRBV29-1 to TRBJ1-1, with no clear D. Trimming pared 3 bases from V and 7 bases from J, leaving 3 bases between. This CDR3 is 9 amino acids long. The V gene's germline CDR1 is SQVTM and CDR2 ANQGSEA. This CDR3 is CSVDREAFF. Written as DNA, the CDR3 is TGCAGCGTTGACCGTGAAGCTTTCTTT.

The CDR3 bases are TGTGCCAGCAGCCCTGGACTGGATCCATGGATCGATGAGCAGTTCTTC. Amino acids: CASSPGLDPWIDEQFF. This chain connects TRBV7-2 to TRBJ2-1; weak D call: TRBD2 (5 bases). Germline CDR1 reads SGHTA; CDR2 reads FQGNSA. V was shortened by 5 bases and J by 8 bases, with 22 bases between the two germline ends. The CDR3 runs 16 residues.

V is TRBV6-4 and J is TRBJ1-2, with D perhaps matching TRBD1 (5 bases). Germline CDR1 reads MRHNA; CDR2 reads SNTAGT. The CDR3 is made up of 13 amino acids. V lost 3 bases and J lost 6, with 11 bases in between. The CDR3 nucleotides are TGTGCCAGCAGTGAATGGGCAGGGAATGGCTACACCTTC. Amino acid sequence: CASSEWAGNGYTF.

The chain combines TRBV5-1 with TRBJ1-5, with D tentatively TRBD1 (5 bases). CDR1 is SGHRS, CDR2 YFSETQ, per germline. The CDR3 has 15 residues. V lost 0 bases and J 4 bases, leaving 11 bases between the germline ends. The DNA for the CDR3 is TGCGCCAGCAGCTTGGCAGGGCAGGAGAATCAGCCCCAGCATTTT. It is translated as CASSLAGQENQPQHF. Drawing the rest from reference TRBV5-1 and TRBJ1-5, the complete variable domain is KAGVTQTPRYLIKTRGQQVTLSCSPISGHRSVSWYQQTPGQGLQFLFEYFSETQRNKGNFPGRFSGRQFSNSRSEMNVSTLELGDSALYLCASSLAGQENQPQHFGDGTRLSIL.

The chain recombines TRBV28 with TRBJ1-1; no clear D. Germline CDR1 reads MDHEN; CDR2 reads SYDVKM. Trimming removed 9 bases from V and 0 bases from J, with 14 bases in between. The CDR3 contains 14 residues. The DNA of the CDR3 is TGTGCCAGTCGGGATCGAAATCTGAACACTGAAGCTTTCTTT. Its translation: CASRDRNLNTEAFF. Using reference TRBV28 and TRBJ1-1 for the parts outside the CDR3, the full variable domain is DVKVTQSSRYLVKRTGEKVFLECVQDMDHENMFWYRQDPGLGLRLIYFSYDVKMKEKGDIPEGYSVSREKKERFSLILESASTNQTSMYLCASRDRNLNTEAFFGQGTRLTVV.

Here the CDR3 DNA reads TGTGCCAGCAGCTTAGGGGGACTATCGAGTGCCAACTATGGCTACACCTTC. Encoded protein: CASSLGGLSSANYGYTF. The chain links TRBV7-9 to TRBJ1-2; D possibly corresponds to TRBD1 (5 bases). This CDR3 has 17 amino acids. V lost 1 base and J lost 2, with 17 bases in between. Germline assignment: CDR1 SEHNR and CDR2 FQNEAQ (reference sequence).

The rearrangement uses TRBV28 and TRBJ2-2; D is possibly TRBD2 (6 bases). CDR3 length: 16 residues. Germline V gene sequence: CDR1 MDHEN, CDR2 SYDVKM. The V end was cut by 7 bases, the J end by 4 bases, with 19 bases between. The CDR3 DNA is TGTGCCAGCACCATCCTCGGGGGTGGCCCCACCGGGGAGCTGTTTTTT. Protein product: CASTILGGGPTGELFF.

The chain uses TRBV7-9 and TRBJ1-6; TRBD1 agrees at 7 bases. CDR1 is SEHNR and CDR2 is FQNEAQ in the germline V gene (reference sequence). CDR3 size: 15 residues. The trim removed 5 bases at V and 6 bases at J, leaving 7 bases unmatched. CDR3 nucleotides: TGTGCCAGCAGCGCCTTGACAGGGACTAATTCACCCCTCCACTTT. This sequence encodes CASSALTGTNSPLHF.

V gene TRBV10-3 combines with J gene TRBJ1-1, with 7 bases aligning to TRBD1. The CDR3 totals 14 residues. CDR1 and CDR2 (germline): ENHRY, SYGVKD. The V and J ends lost 6 bases and 1 base, in that order; junction bases with no gene match: 5. For the CDR3, the DNA is TGTGCCATCAGGCCGGGACAGAGGAACACTGAAGCTTTCTTT. Translating it yields CAIRPGQRNTEAFF.

This clone appeared a single time. The chain has TRBV13 and TRBJ2-3; 14 bases line up with TRBD2. Per germline, CDR1 PRHDT and CDR2 FYEKMQ (reference sequence). J was trimmed by 7 bases and V by 5 bases; bases with no gene match: 11. The CDR3 contains 17 residues. This CDR3 is CASSTGTSGSSRHTQYF. The DNA of the CDR3 is TGTGCCAGCAGCACCGGGACTAGCGGGAGTTCGCGCCATACGCAGTATTTT.